This T cell receptor (beta chain) comes out of a study of shared clonotypes between healthy human individuals. Germline V gives CDR1 ENHRY, CDR2 SYGVKD. V lost 4 bases, J lost 4 bases, and 13 bases lay in between. This CDR3 has 14 residues. The genomic DNA of each subset was split evenly across several immunoSEQ plates. Libraries were prepared by immunoSEQ multiplex PCR; TCRdb keeps only in-frame clonotypes and omits some of them. The sample has some 490,000 clones; 70% to 80% are singletons. The source material was PBMCs. The chain couples TRBV10-3 to TRBJ1-2; D gene uncertain. The receptor was derived from a woman between 35 and 50 years old in good health. Some clones in this sample may be carry-over from other donors' samples. The chain's CDR3 is CAISGGSASYGYTF. The CDR3 DNA is TGTGCCATCAGTGGAGGGTCGGCAAGCTATGGCTACACCTTC.